What follows are 21 T cell receptor beta chains derived from one specimen sequenced in a study of T cell changes during pregnancy in multiple sclerosis. Produced via immunoSEQ multiplex PCR; TCRdb's table is partial and in-frame only. The table records fewer than 50,000 clones, almost 95% of them present only once. Source: CD4+ T cells from peripheral blood mononuclear cells, taken in the second trimester of pregnancy. The source of these receptors is a female donor in good health, enrolled as a control in a pregnancy study.

This clone was counted only a few times. The chain recombines TRBV6-1 with TRBJ1-2, with 8 bases aligning to TRBD1. The CDR3 extends over 13 amino acids. Per the germline V gene, CDR1 is MNHNS and CDR2 is SASEGT. V lost 7 bases and J lost 6; bases outside the gene matches: 7. The CDR3 DNA is TGTGCCAGCAATTACGACAGGGGTCATGGCTACACCTTC. The encoded protein is CASNYDRGHGYTF.

The chain combines TRBV2 with TRBJ1-6; D call uncertain. The germline V gene has CDR1 SNHLY and CDR2 FYNNEI. The length of the CDR3 is 15 residues. Trimming cost V 2 bases and J 10 bases, with 15 bases left between them. CDR3 coding DNA: TGTGCCAGCAGTGAATCGGCGGTTGCTAGCTCACCCCTCCACTTT. As protein: CASSESAVASSPLHF. Full variable domain (rest looked up from reference TRBV2 and TRBJ1-6): EPEVTQTPSHQVTQMGQEVILRCVPISNHLYFYWYRQILGQKVEFLVSFYNNEISEKSEIFDDQFSVERPDGSNFTLKIRSTKLEDSAMYFCASSESAVASSPLHFGNGTRLTVT.

The J gene is TRBJ2-2, the V gene TRBV9; TRBD1 matches 9 bases. The CDR3 runs 16 residues. The V gene's germline CDR1 is SGDLS and CDR2 YYNGEE. V lost 0 bases, J lost 7 bases, and 7 bases stayed unmatched. CDR3 protein: CASSVGGDRAIGELFF. CDR3 nucleotides: TGTGCCAGCAGCGTAGGAGGGGACAGGGCGATCGGGGAGCTGTTTTTT. The full variable domain, its missing parts supplied by reference TRBV9 and TRBJ2-2, is DSGVTQTPKHLITATGQRVTLRCSPRSGDLSVYWYQQSLDQGLQFLIQYYNGEERAKGNILERFSAQQFPDLHSELNLSSLELGDSALYFCASSVGGDRAIGELFFGEGSRLTVL.

J is TRBJ2-5 and V is TRBV29-1, with TRBD1 as a possible D gene (6 bases). The germline V gene encodes CDR1 SQVTM and CDR2 ANQGSEA. Trimming left V 3 bases short and J 1 base short, with 12 bases between. The CDR3 extends over 14 amino acids. The CDR3 coding sequence is TGCAGCGTTGAGGGAACAGGGACCCAAGAGACCCAGTACTTC. It yields the protein CSVEGTGTQETQYF.

The chain uses TRBV7-9 and TRBJ2-6; TRBD2 might be the D (5 bases). Germline CDR1 SEHNR, CDR2 FQNEAQ (reference sequence). V lost 5 bases and J lost 3, with 17 bases in between. The CDR3 loop spans 17 amino acids. The CDR3 sequence is CASSRVEAGVGANVLTF. CDR3 sequence (DNA): TGTGCCAGCAGCCGCGTAGAAGCCGGGGTTGGGGCCAACGTCCTGACTTTC.

The chain carries TRBV4-3 and TRBJ1-2; maybe TRBD1 (6 bases). Germline assignment: CDR1 LGHNA and CDR2 YSLEER. The CDR3 contains 16 residues. The ends were cut back, 0 bases at V and 4 bases at J, with 15 bases in the middle. In nucleotides, the CDR3 is TGCGCCAGCAGCCAAGATCCGCAGGGAGGGGGCTATGGCTACACCTTC. Amino acid sequence: CASSQDPQGGGYGYTF.

The CDR3 DNA sequence: TGTGCCAGCCTGGGGACAGGGGGCAATCAGCCCCAGCATTTT. It translates to CASLGTGGNQPQHF. The V gene is TRBV2, the J gene TRBJ1-5; 10 bases map to TRBD1. The germline V gene has CDR1 SNHLY and CDR2 FYNNEI. Trimming took 8 bases from V and 2 from J; bases not matched to a gene: 3. This CDR3 comprises 14 residues.

The rearrangement uses TRBV4-3 and TRBJ2-3, with 11 bases lining up with TRBD2. The CDR3 runs to 20 residues. Trimming removed 0 bases from V and 0 bases from J; junction bases left unmatched: 11. CDR1 and CDR2 (germline): LGHNA, YSLEER. The DNA of the CDR3 is TGCGCCAGCAGCCAAGAAAGGAATAGCGGGGGGGGCCCTAGCACAGATACGCAGTATTTT. This encodes CASSQERNSGGGPSTDTQYF.

The rearrangement joins TRBV7-3 to TRBJ2-3; 11 bases agree with TRBD2. Germline V CDR1 and CDR2: SGHTA, FQGTGA. The V and J ends lost 5 bases and 9 bases, in that order; junction bases with no gene match: 13. The CDR3 spans 16 residues. CDR3 in amino acids: CASSLAVAGGRWTQYF. The CDR3 nucleotides read TGTGCCAGCAGCCTGGCGGTAGCGGGGGGGCGTTGGACGCAGTATTTT.

The chain uses TRBV20-1 and TRBJ2-7; D possibly corresponds to TRBD2 (5 bases). The V gene's germline CDR1 is DFQATT and CDR2 SNEGSKA (reference sequence). V gave up 4 bases and J gave up 7 bases, with 11 bases separating them. The CDR3 is made up of 11 amino acids. CDR3 sequence: CSATLGEEQYF. The DNA of the CDR3 is TGCAGTGCTACCCTTGGGGAGGAGCAGTACTTC.

The rearrangement joins TRBV9 to TRBJ1-3; D uncertain. V was clipped by 2 bases and J by 3 bases, with 12 bases between them. Germline lookup yields CDR1 SGDLS and CDR2 YYNGEE. This CDR3 is 15 amino acids long. The DNA for the CDR3 is TGTGCCAGCAGCGTCCGTGCGGGAATTGGAAACACCATATATTTT. It specifies CASSVRAGIGNTIYF.

Only a few counts were recorded for this clone. The chain links TRBV30 to TRBJ1-1; 8 positions agree with TRBD1. Trimming at V came to 8 bases and at J to 6 bases, leaving 8 bases not matched to a gene. The CDR3 loop spans 12 amino acids. Germline values: CDR1 GTSNPN, CDR2 SVGIG (reference sequence). Here the CDR3 reads CAGNRGGPEAFF. The CDR3 DNA reads as TGTGCCGGAAACAGGGGGGGACCTGAAGCTTTCTTT.

The chain joins TRBV6-5 to TRBJ2-5; D remains ambiguous. Trimming removed 5 bases from V and 1 base from J, with 2 bases in between. The germline CDR1 and CDR2 sequences are MNHEY and SVGAGI. This CDR3 spans 11 amino acids. The CDR3, as DNA: TGTGCCAGCAGTCGCCAAGAGACCCAGTACTTC. Protein: CASSRQETQYF.

The chain is built from TRBV7-3 and TRBJ2-5; D call uncertain. CDR1 is SGHTA and CDR2 is FQGTGA in the germline V gene. The V and J ends lost 2 bases and 3 bases respectively, with 7 bases between them. CDR3 length: 13 amino acids. CDR3: CASSLSGEETQYF. Written as DNA, the CDR3 is TGTGCCAGCAGCTTATCAGGCGAAGAGACCCAGTACTTC.

The chain has TRBV5-4 and TRBJ2-5; D call uncertain. CDR1 SGHNT and CDR2 YYREEE come from the germline V gene (reference sequence). V shed 2 bases and J shed 7 bases, with 12 bases lying between them. This CDR3 is built from 13 residues. The CDR3 region has the DNA TGTGCCAGCAGCTTTCAGGCCGACCCGACCCAGTACTTC. This sequence encodes CASSFQADPTQYF. The variable domain in full, with the rest retrieved from reference TRBV5-4 and TRBJ2-5, is ETGVTQSPTHLIKTRGQQVTLRCSSQSGHNTVSWYQQALGQGPQFIFQYYREEENGRGNFPPRFSGLQFPNYSSELNVNALELDDSALYLCASSFQADPTQYFGPGTRLLVL.

The table lists this clone with a count of one. The V call is TRBV18, the J call TRBJ2-1; 7 bases agree with TRBD2. CDR1 is KGHSH, CDR2 LQKENI, per germline. This CDR3 has 14 amino acids. V shed 6 bases, J shed 10 bases, and the junction held 12 bases outside the gene matches. CDR3 sequence reads: CASSTQGLGREQFF. CDR3 DNA: TGTGCCAGCTCGACCCAAGGACTAGGGAGGGAGCAGTTCTTC. Complete variable domain (other parts from reference TRBV18 and TRBJ2-1): NAGVMQNPRHLVRRRGQEARLRCSPMKGHSHVYWYRQLPEEGLKFMVYLQKENIIDESGMPKERFSAEFPKEGPSILRIQQVVRGDSAAYFCASSTQGLGREQFFGPGTRLTVL.

This clone was found once. The CDR3 coding sequence is TGCGCCAGCCACTTGGTAGCGGGGCAAGAGACCCAGTACTTC. It yields the protein CASHLVAGQETQYF. The V and J genes are TRBV5-1 and TRBJ2-5, with 8 bases that match TRBD2. There are 14 residues in the CDR3. CDR1 is SGHRS, CDR2 YFSETQ, per germline. V dropped 7 bases and J dropped 2; count of bases not matched to a gene: 7.

This sequence joins TRBV7-3 and TRBJ2-3, with a tentative D call TRBD2 (6 bases). Trimming took 4 bases from V and 1 from J, leaving 6 bases between them. CDR1 is SGHTA and CDR2 is FQGTGA in the germline V gene. There are 13 residues in the CDR3. The CDR3 sequence is CASSSGGTDTQYF. In DNA form, the CDR3 reads TGTGCCAGCAGCTCGGGGGGCACAGATACGCAGTATTTT.

This sequence joins TRBV5-6 and TRBJ1-4; no firm D call. Trimming took 4 bases from V and 0 from J, leaving 16 bases between them. Per the germline V gene, CDR1 is SGHDT and CDR2 is YYEEEE. The CDR3 contains 17 residues. CDR3 DNA sequence: TGTGCCAGCAGCCCCCTGGGCCGGGAGACAACTAATGAAAAACTGTTTTTT. Translating it yields CASSPLGRETTNEKLFF.

Only a few counts were recorded for this clone. This sequence joins TRBV30 and TRBJ1-3, with D unresolved. CDR1 GTSNPN and CDR2 SVGIG come from the germline V gene (reference sequence). The CDR3 loop spans 13 amino acids. Trimming stripped 3 bases from V and 0 bases from J, with 6 bases between. CDR3 bases: TGTGCCTGGAGCCGCGGCTCTGGAAACACCATATATTTT. This translates into CAWSRGSGNTIYF.

The chain employs TRBV18 and TRBJ2-4, with D maybe TRBD1 (7 bases). The germline V gene encodes CDR1 KGHSH and CDR2 LQKENI. CDR3 length equals 15 residues. V dropped 0 bases and J dropped 8 bases, with 14 bases sitting between them. CDR3 sequence: CASSPPSGRGDIQYF. The CDR3 bases are TGTGCCAGCTCACCACCCTCCGGCAGGGGGGACATTCAGTACTTC.